These 18 T cell receptor beta chains came from one sample sequenced in a study of identical twins (TCRdb year 2016). The library was generated by 5' RACE. TCRdb names Illumina HiSeq 2000 as the instrument used. TCRdb trimmed the raw reads at Q25, called clones with MiXCR and kept productive beta chains. Each CDR3 protein appears once, grouped with its most common genes and DNA. The sample table lists fewer than 900,000 distinct CDR3 sequences, about 20% of them with a count of one. Roughly 4.3% of the sample is in the top ten clones. These data also formed part of another study, on T cells expressing NK-cell markers.

The sample was PBMCs. The receptors were gathered from a woman between 18 and 30 years old in good health.

The chain recombines TRBV20-1 with TRBJ2-2; 8 positions match TRBD2. Germline V gene data show CDR1 as DFQATT and CDR2 as SNEGSKA (reference sequence). There are 14 residues in the CDR3. V was clipped by 7 bases and J by 2 bases; unmatched bases: 6. CDR3 sequence: CSVISGKNTGELFF. As DNA, the CDR3 is TGCAGTGTTATTAGCGGGAAAAACACCGGGGAGCTGTTTTTT.

The sample holds many counts of this clonotype. V is TRBV3-1 and J is TRBJ1-2; D uncertain. The CDR3 consists of 13 residues. Germline V lookup: CDR1 LGHDT, CDR2 YNNKEL (reference sequence). V lost 3 bases to trimming and J lost 7 bases, with 12 bases between them. The CDR3 DNA follows: TGTGCCAGCAGCCACGGCAGGACGGGTGGCTACACCTTC. It encodes CASSHGRTGGYTF.

This clonotype showed up many times. The chain combines TRBV12-3 or TRBV12-4 with TRBJ2-2; TRBD1 agrees at 9 bases. V lost 6 bases, J lost 3 bases, and 2 bases stayed unmatched. There are 14 residues in the CDR3. In nucleotides, the CDR3 is TGTGCCAGCAGAAGGACAGGGGACACCGGGGAGCTGTTTTTT. Amino acid sequence: CASRRTGDTGELFF.

This clonotype was observed a few times. The V gene is TRBV29-1, the J gene TRBJ2-5; maybe TRBD2 (7 bases). Trimming left V 3 bases short and J 5 bases short, with 16 bases between. This CDR3 has 14 amino acids. The germline V gene encodes CDR1 SQVTM and CDR2 ANQGSEA. In nucleotides, the CDR3 is TGCAGCGTTGAGGGGGGGCTTATTCGGGAGACCCAGTACTTC. Translating gives CSVEGGLIRETQYF.

This clonotype was found once. The rearrangement joins TRBV15 to TRBJ1-1; 8 bases fit TRBD1. V lost 3 bases, J lost 3 bases, and 6 bases stayed unmatched. The CDR3 totals 15 residues. CDR1 and CDR2 from the germline V gene are LNHNV and YYDKDF (reference sequence). The CDR3 DNA is TGTGCCACCAGCAGGCGACAGGGGACCGACACTGAAGCTTTCTTT. It encodes CATSRRQGTDTEAFF.

The CDR3 is CASFRGQGGDTQYF. The CDR3 coding sequence is TGCGCCAGCTTCCGGGGACAGGGAGGAGATACGCAGTATTTT. This chain joins TRBV5-1 and TRBJ2-3; 9 bases are a match to TRBD1. Germline V CDR1 and CDR2: SGHRS, YFSETQ. The CDR3 loop spans 14 amino acids. Trimming at V came to 7 bases and at J to 5 bases, leaving 8 bases not matched to a gene. Supplemented by reference TRBV5-1 and TRBJ2-3, the full variable domain reads KAGVTQTPRYLIKTRGQQVTLSCSPISGHRSVSWYQQTPGQGLQFLFEYFSETQRNKGNFPGRFSGRQFSNSRSEMNVSTLELGDSALYLCASFRGQGGDTQYFGPGTRLTVL.

The chain couples TRBV5-1 to TRBJ2-1, with 7 bases that match TRBD2. V gave up 2 bases and J gave up 4 bases; unmatched junction bases: 6. Germline V CDR1 and CDR2: SGHRS, YFSETQ. The CDR3 loop spans 15 amino acids. CDR3 bases: TGCGCCAGCAGCTTAGGTAGCGGGTTATACAATGAGCAGTTCTTC. Its translation: CASSLGSGLYNEQFF.

This clonotype showed up just a few times. The chain links TRBV12-3 or TRBV12-4 to TRBJ1-4; D uncertain. Trimming stripped 1 base from V and 4 bases from J, with 10 bases between. CDR3 length: 15 residues. The CDR3 DNA reads TGTGCCAGCAGTTTAGGGACCCAGATTAATGAAAAACTGTTTTTT. This gives the protein CASSLGTQINEKLFF.

The chain is built from TRBV15 and TRBJ1-2; D gene uncertain. Trimming shortened V by 5 bases and J by 0 bases, and 7 bases separated the two germline ends. Germline assignment: CDR1 LNHNV and CDR2 YYDKDF (reference sequence). CDR3 length: 13 residues. The CDR3 sequence is CATSAIANYGYTF. The DNA of the CDR3 is TGTGCCACCAGCGCCATAGCTAACTATGGCTACACCTTC.

This clonotype was picked up a small number of times. The genes are TRBV5-1 and TRBJ1-2; 9 nucleotides line up with TRBD1. Germline-derived CDR1 and CDR2 are SGHRS and YFSETQ. V shed 0 bases and J 8 bases; nucleotides not matched to a gene: 5. The length of the CDR3 is 14 residues. The CDR3 coding sequence is TGCGCCAGCAGCTTGGCCGGGACAGGGAACGGCTACACCTTC. Amino acids: CASSLAGTGNGYTF.

This sequence joins TRBV4-1 and TRBJ2-3, with D perhaps matching TRBD2 (6 bases). The CDR3 is made up of 16 amino acids. With 0 bases removed from V and 1 base from J, the gap between germline ends came to 11 bases. Per germline, CDR1 MGHRA and CDR2 YSYEKL. In DNA, the CDR3 is TGCGCCAGCAGCCAAGATCGGGCTAGCGGCACAGATACGCAGTATTTT. The encoded protein is CASSQDRASGTDTQYF.

This clonotype turned up a few times. V and J are TRBV6-1 and TRBJ2-7; D perhaps matches TRBD2 (5 bases). Germline V CDR1 and CDR2: MNHNS, SASEGT. V was pared by 6 bases and J by 2 bases, with 17 bases between. This CDR3 is built from 15 residues. The CDR3 loop reads CASSTDGGVPYEQYF. The CDR3 DNA reads as TGTGCCAGCAGCACCGACGGAGGCGTACCCTACGAGCAGTACTTC.

This clonotype was seen only a few times. This chain uses TRBV7-2 with TRBJ2-3; TRBD2 matches 8 bases. The germline gives CDR1 SGHTA, CDR2 FQGNSA. Trimming removed 0 bases from V and 7 bases from J; junction bases left unmatched: 3. This CDR3 has 14 amino acids. CDR3 in amino acids: CASSLASGRHTQYF. CDR3 nucleotide sequence: TGTGCCAGCAGCTTAGCAAGCGGGAGACATACGCAGTATTTT. Using reference TRBV7-2 and TRBJ2-3 for the parts outside the CDR3, the full variable domain is GAGVSQSPSNKVTEKGKDVELRCDPISGHTALYWYRQSLGQGLEFLIYFQGNSAPDKSGLPSDRFSAERTGGSVSTLTIQRTQQEDSAVYLCASSLASGRHTQYFGPGTRLTVL.

The V gene is TRBV7-6, the J gene TRBJ1-6, with D perhaps matching TRBD1 (6 bases). V lost 5 bases, J lost 10 bases, and 12 bases lay in between. The CDR3 runs 13 residues. CDR1 is SGHVS and CDR2 is FNYEAQ in the germline V gene. CDR3 in amino acids: CASSLERGSPLHF. CDR3 in DNA: TGTGCCAGCAGCCTCGAGAGGGGGTCACCCCTCCACTTT.

This clonotype was detected only a few times. The chain employs TRBV29-1 and TRBJ2-7; D remains ambiguous. Trimming removed 2 bases at V and 6 bases at J, with 11 bases between. Germline values: CDR1 SQVTM, CDR2 ANQGSEA. The CDR3 covers 12 residues. CDR3 bases: TGCAGCGTTGAATACGTATTGGGCGAGCAGTACTTC. Its translation is CSVEYVLGEQYF.

The sample holds a few counts of this clonotype. V usage is TRBV13 and J usage is TRBJ1-1; D ambiguous. Between the trimmed V and J ends, which lost 1 base and 9 bases, there was a span of 18 bases. Germline V lookup: CDR1 PRHDT, CDR2 FYEKMQ (reference sequence). The CDR3 extends over 15 amino acids. In DNA, the CDR3 is TGTGCCAGCAGCTTAGACCCCGACATGTCATCGAAAGCTTTCTTT. Protein: CASSLDPDMSSKAFF.

At least ten counts were recorded for this clonotype. The rearrangement links TRBV7-9 to TRBJ2-1; D is unclear. Trimming cost V 5 bases and J 14 bases, with 16 bases left between them. Germline assignment: CDR1 SEHNR and CDR2 FQNEAQ (reference sequence). The CDR3 has 12 amino acids. In nucleotides, the CDR3 is TGTGCCAGCAGCCCGACCGGCGTGGGAAAGTTCTTC. Translated: CASSPTGVGKFF.

This clonotype was picked up a small number of times. The chain is built from TRBV6-1 and TRBJ2-7; D is possibly TRBD1 (5 bases). Between the trimmed V and J ends, which lost 5 bases and 2 bases, there was a span of 13 bases. This CDR3 contains 14 residues. CDR1 and CDR2 from the germline V gene are MNHNS and SASEGT. The CDR3 DNA follows: TGTGCCAGCAGTCAGGGCTTAATGACCTACGAGCAGTACTTC. The encoded protein is CASSQGLMTYEQYF.